This T cell receptor beta chain was recovered during a study of blood T cells in healthy people across ages. This clonotype was seen only a few times. A second PCR, run for roughly 7 to 12 cycles, used a sample-barcoded 5' primer plus a J-beta primer mix. Each single sample gave us at least 2.5 million CDR3-containing paired-end reads. TCRdb reprocessed the 5' RACE reads via MiXCR and lists one record per CDR3 protein. Among 1.5 million to 2 million distinct CDR3 sequences listed, around half were seen once. With each sample, at least 5 micrograms of total RNA were extracted. The CDR3 spans 16 residues. V lost 3 bases and J lost 2, with 11 bases in between. Germline V gene data show CDR1 as MGHRA and CDR2 as YSYEKL.

The rearrangement joins TRBV4-1 to TRBJ2-6, with no clear D. Sample: blood. The sequence was collected from a woman between 40 and 55 years old in good health. This chain's CDR3 is CASSQAADTGANVLTF. As DNA, the CDR3 is TGCGCCAGCAGCCAGGCGGCGGATACTGGGGCCAACGTCCTGACTTTC.